The 25 T cell receptor beta chains below were found in one sample sequenced in a study of CD8 T cells in Susac syndrome. An input of about 0.5 to 1 ug of RNA was subjected to reverse transcription using random hexamers. MiXCR, run by TCRdb on the immunoSEQ multiplex PCR reads, gives a single entry per CDR3 protein. This sample has about 240,000 distinct CDR3 sequences, with 90% to 96% found just once. Sequenced input: CD4+ T cells from PBMCs. These receptors all come from a human donor with Susac syndrome.

The CDR3 sequence is CSARPVDVDKNIQYF. The CDR3 DNA sequence: TGCAGTGCTAGACCGGTTGATGTTGACAAAAACATTCAGTACTTC. The chain carries TRBV20-1 and TRBJ2-4, with no clear D. The CDR3 totals 15 residues. Germline CDR1 is DFQATT and CDR2 is SNEGSKA (reference sequence). Trimming pared 2 bases from V and 3 bases from J, leaving 14 bases between.

The gene calls are TRBV3-1 and TRBJ2-6, with D hard to call. Germline CDR1 and CDR2: LGHDT and YNNKEL (reference sequence). This CDR3 contains 16 residues. V was clipped by 5 bases and J by 0 bases, with 11 bases between them. CDR3 nucleotides: TGTGCCAGCAGCACCAGACAAATCTCTGGGGCCAACGTCCTGACTTTC. Amino acid sequence: CASSTRQISGANVLTF.

The chain has TRBV29-1 and TRBJ1-2; the D is unclear. Looked up from germline, CDR1 is SQVTM and CDR2 is ANQGSEA. This CDR3 region has 11 residues. The V and J ends lost 6 bases and 7 bases respectively, with 12 bases between them. CDR3 nucleotide sequence: TGCAGCGTGGACTTGTTCTCTGGCTACACCTTC. It encodes CSVDLFSGYTF.

The rearrangement links TRBV7-6 to TRBJ1-1, with 9 bases that match TRBD1. V lost 3 bases, J lost 7 bases, and 3 bases stayed unmatched. Germline V gives CDR1 SGHVS, CDR2 FNYEAQ. This CDR3 contains 13 residues. CDR3 sequence (DNA): TGTGCCAGCAGCTTGGTGGGACAGGGTGAAGCTTTCTTT. Encoded protein: CASSLVGQGEAFF.

This clonotype was picked up one time. V and J are TRBV15 and TRBJ2-7; unclear D gene. V lost 0 bases and J 0 bases, leaving 18 bases between the germline ends. Germline CDR1 LNHNV, CDR2 YYDKDF (reference sequence). The CDR3 is 18 residues long. Here the CDR3 reads CATSRELVRRAGSYEQYF. The CDR3, as DNA: TGTGCCACCAGCAGAGAGTTAGTGCGTAGGGCTGGCTCCTACGAGCAGTACTTC.

The chain is built from TRBV15 and TRBJ1-2; D call uncertain. In germline, CDR1 is LNHNV, CDR2 YYDKDF (reference sequence). The V end was cut by 4 bases, the J end by 7 bases, with 22 bases between. The CDR3 covers 16 residues. Here the CDR3 reads CATSKERVGSFGGYTF. In DNA, the CDR3 is TGTGCCACCAGCAAGGAGCGAGTCGGCAGCTTTGGTGGCTACACCTTC.

The chain links TRBV7-9 to TRBJ2-1; D may correspond to TRBD1 or TRBD2 (5 bases each). This CDR3 is built from 13 residues. Between the trimmed V and J ends, which lost 4 bases and 5 bases, there was a span of 9 bases. Germline loops: CDR1 SEHNR, CDR2 FQNEAQ (reference sequence). Here the CDR3 DNA reads TGTGCCAGCAGCTACGGGACCCACAATGAGCAGTTCTTC. Translation: CASSYGTHNEQFF.

The chain employs TRBV5-1 and TRBJ2-7; 10 bases agree with TRBD1. V gave up 4 bases and J gave up 2 bases; unmatched junction bases: 6. The CDR3 sequence is 15 residues long. Germline loops: CDR1 SGHRS, CDR2 YFSETQ. This CDR3 is CASSLDRGLTYEQYF. Written as DNA, the CDR3 is TGCGCCAGCAGCCTGGACAGGGGGTTAACCTACGAGCAGTACTTC.

This clonotype was seen once. The chain has TRBV20-1 and TRBJ2-7, with 8 bases lining up with TRBD2. Unmatched junction bases numbered 5, after V lost 1 base and J lost 6 bases. The CDR3 is 13 residues long. Germline CDR1 is DFQATT and CDR2 is SNEGSKA (reference sequence). The CDR3 sequence is CSARGTSTGEQYF. Written as DNA, the CDR3 is TGCAGTGCTAGAGGGACTAGCACTGGCGAGCAGTACTTC.

The rearrangement joins TRBV20-1 to TRBJ1-5; D is unclear. The germline V and J ends were trimmed by 5 bases and 3 bases, with 11 bases remaining between them. The CDR3 has 13 amino acids. Germline V CDR1 and CDR2: DFQATT, SNEGSKA (reference sequence). The DNA of the CDR3 is TGCAGTGCTGGTAGGGCAGACAATCAGCCCCAGCATTTT. Protein sequence: CSAGRADNQPQHF.

This chain uses TRBV12-3 or TRBV12-4 with TRBJ1-2; 8 bases map to TRBD1. V was pared by 6 bases and J by 4 bases, with 7 bases of the junction left unmatched. The CDR3 runs to 14 residues. The CDR3 sequence: CASRPTGALYGYTF. In DNA, the CDR3 is TGTGCCAGCAGGCCGACAGGGGCCCTCTATGGCTACACCTTC.

The rearrangement links TRBV4-2 to TRBJ2-7; 8 nucleotides line up with TRBD2. The germline V gene has CDR1 LGHNA and CDR2 YNFKEQ. The V and J ends lost 3 bases and 0 bases, in that order; junction bases with no gene match: 13. CDR3 length equals 18 residues. CDR3 nucleotides: TGTGCCAGCAGCCAGGGAGAACACCGGGGGGGACTCTCCTACGAGCAGTACTTC. Amino acids: CASSQGEHRGGLSYEQYF.

The chain couples TRBV18 to TRBJ2-1; no firm D call. This CDR3 is 11 amino acids long. CDR1 is KGHSH, CDR2 LQKENI, per germline. V was pared by 1 base and J by 8 bases, with 3 bases between. The CDR3 DNA follows: TGTGCCAGCTCACCACTCGATGAGCAGTTCTTC. This encodes CASSPLDEQFF.

The chain uses TRBV20-1 and TRBJ1-5, with D maybe TRBD1 (6 bases). Trimming shortened V by 5 bases and J by 7 bases, and 12 bases separated the two germline ends. CDR1 is DFQATT, CDR2 SNEGSKA, per germline (reference sequence). This CDR3 spans 12 amino acids. The CDR3 nucleotides are TGCAGTGCTGACGGGGGGCGGCAGCCCCAGCATTTT. Translation: CSADGGRQPQHF.

The table lists this clonotype with a count of one. J is TRBJ2-3 and V is TRBV20-1; the match to TRBD2 covers 11 bases. The germline gives CDR1 DFQATT, CDR2 SNEGSKA (reference sequence). The V and J ends lost 2 bases and 5 bases, in that order; junction bases with no gene match: 9. The CDR3 totals 16 residues. CDR3 amino acids: CSARSGTSGSGDTQYF. Here the CDR3 DNA reads TGCAGTGCTAGATCCGGGACTAGCGGCTCCGGAGATACGCAGTATTTT.

The CDR3 DNA sequence: TGTGCCAGCAGCTTGGATCCGGGACGGGTGAACACTGAAGCTTTCTTT. It is translated as CASSLDPGRVNTEAFF. The chain joins TRBV5-4 to TRBJ1-1; tentatively, D is TRBD1 (5 bases). This CDR3 has 16 amino acids. The germline CDR1 and CDR2 sequences are SGHNT and YYREEE (reference sequence). V was cut by 0 bases and J by 0 bases, with 12 bases left in between.

J is TRBJ2-2 and V is TRBV5-4; maybe TRBD1 (6 bases). The CDR3 covers 17 residues. V lost 5 bases, J lost 1 base, and 18 bases lay in between. The germline V gene encodes CDR1 SGHNT and CDR2 YYREEE (reference sequence). The chain's CDR3 is CASSNDRMSVNTGELFF. The CDR3 nucleotides are TGTGCCAGCAGTAACGACAGGATGAGCGTGAACACCGGGGAGCTGTTTTTT.

The chain employs TRBV12-3 or TRBV12-4 and TRBJ2-1, with 11 bases matching TRBD2. Germline trimming cut 5 bases from V and 9 bases from J; bases unmatched to any gene: 9. The length of the CDR3 is 15 residues. CDR3 sequence reads: CASSLLAGGPSEQFF. CDR3 sequence (DNA): TGTGCCAGCAGTCTCTTAGCGGGAGGGCCGAGTGAGCAGTTCTTC.

The chain has TRBV20-1 and TRBJ1-1, with D possibly matching TRBD1 (6 bases). Germline CDR1 and CDR2: DFQATT and SNEGSKA (reference sequence). The CDR3 covers 13 residues. With 3 bases removed from V and 6 bases from J, the gap between germline ends came to 14 bases. The CDR3 DNA reads as TGCAGTGCTAGTCGAGTCAGGGGTGCTGAAGCTTTCTTT. Amino acid sequence: CSASRVRGAEAFF.

This clonotype was detected only once. V gene TRBV10-3 combines with J gene TRBJ1-5, with D uncertain. This CDR3 is built from 14 residues. Germline CDR1 ENHRY, CDR2 SYGVKD. The V end was cut by 10 bases, the J end by 2 bases, with 15 bases between. CDR3 sequence (DNA): TGTGCCACCCGCCGTGAGGGTGGCAATCAGCCCCAGCATTTT. It encodes CATRREGGNQPQHF.

The V and J genes are TRBV6-1 and TRBJ1-2; D may be TRBD1 (5 bases). Trimming left V 6 bases short and J 5 bases short, with 25 bases between. This CDR3 spans 17 amino acids. Germline V CDR1 and CDR2: MNHNS, SASEGT. CDR3 region: CASSPPLLGRASYGYTF. CDR3 bases: TGTGCCAGCAGCCCCCCCCTGCTGGGCAGGGCCTCATATGGCTACACCTTC.

This chain uses TRBV3-1 with TRBJ2-7; D uncertain. The CDR3 covers 12 residues. V lost 0 bases and J lost 10, with 10 bases in between. The V gene's germline CDR1 is LGHDT and CDR2 YNNKEL (reference sequence). The CDR3 bases are TGTGCCAGCAGCCAAGATCCTTTAGCTCAGTACTTC. Its protein is CASSQDPLAQYF.

This clonotype has just one count. This rearrangement joins TRBV6-4 to TRBJ2-7; perhaps TRBD1 as D (6 bases). CDR1 MRHNA and CDR2 SNTAGT come from the germline V gene. The CDR3 loop spans 14 amino acids. The V end lost 7 bases, the J end lost 3 bases, and 16 bases lay between the germline ends. The CDR3 loop is CASTPQGNCYEQYF. CDR3 coding DNA: TGTGCCAGCACTCCTCAGGGGAACTGCTACGAGCAGTACTTC.

This clonotype was found a few times. The chain recombines TRBV5-5 with TRBJ1-1; D call uncertain. V was cut by 2 bases and J by 3 bases, with 2 bases left in between. Per the germline V gene, CDR1 is SGHKS and CDR2 is YYEKEE (reference sequence). The CDR3 loop spans 11 amino acids. CDR3 DNA: TGTGCCAGCAGCTTTCACACTGAAGCTTTCTTT. This codes for CASSFHTEAFF.

The rearrangement links TRBV29-1 to TRBJ1-1; unclear D gene. The V gene lost 0 bases and the J gene lost 6 bases, with 2 bases spanning the gap. Germline V gives CDR1 SQVTM, CDR2 ANQGSEA. This CDR3 is built from 10 residues. CDR3 in amino acids: CSVEEAEAFF. The CDR3 region has the DNA TGCAGCGTTGAAGAGGCTGAAGCTTTCTTT.